Sequencing of this T cell receptor (beta chain) was carried out in a study of blood T cell repertoires in COVID-19. As for the study in general: Whether acute or convalescent, the COVID-19 samples came from the United States, Italy and Spain. The cDNA or gDNA used as material had been derived from T cells, B-cell-depleted T cells, or PBMCs.

CDR3 length: 16 residues. Germline CDR1 LNHDA, CDR2 SQIVND (reference sequence). J gave up 1 base and V 1 base, and 4 bases lay outside the gene matches. Under the authors' procedure: Amplification from reference gene primers served as the basis for estimated nucleated cell counts. TCRdb's table, derived via immunoSEQ multiplex PCR, lists solely in-frame clones and lacks some. The V and J calls and the clone size are those of that table, but D and trimming were determined from the DNA. The sample holds hundreds of thousands of clones, 75% to 90% seen once. The sample comprised peripheral blood. This receptor was taken from a human donor in a cohort sampled during active COVID-19. The chain employs TRBV19 and TRBJ2-1, with 7 bases that match TRBD1. The CDR3 coding sequence is TGTGCCAGTAGTATAGCTCACAGGGGATCCTACAATGAGCAGTTCTTC. Its protein product is CASSIAHRGSYNEQFF.